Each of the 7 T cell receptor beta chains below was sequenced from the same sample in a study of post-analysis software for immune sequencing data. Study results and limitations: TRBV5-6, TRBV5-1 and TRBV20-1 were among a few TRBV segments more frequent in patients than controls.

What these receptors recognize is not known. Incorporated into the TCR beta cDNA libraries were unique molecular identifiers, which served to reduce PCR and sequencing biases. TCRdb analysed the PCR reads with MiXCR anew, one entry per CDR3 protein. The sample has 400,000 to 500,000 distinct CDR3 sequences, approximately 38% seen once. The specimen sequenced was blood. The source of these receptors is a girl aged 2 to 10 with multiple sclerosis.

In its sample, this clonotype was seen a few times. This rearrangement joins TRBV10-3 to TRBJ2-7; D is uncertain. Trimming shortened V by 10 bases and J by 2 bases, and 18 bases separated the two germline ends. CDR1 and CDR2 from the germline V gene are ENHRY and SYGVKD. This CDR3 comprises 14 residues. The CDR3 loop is CASSSGPQTYEQYF. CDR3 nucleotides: TGTGCCAGCAGCTCCGGGCCCCAGACCTACGAGCAGTACTTC.

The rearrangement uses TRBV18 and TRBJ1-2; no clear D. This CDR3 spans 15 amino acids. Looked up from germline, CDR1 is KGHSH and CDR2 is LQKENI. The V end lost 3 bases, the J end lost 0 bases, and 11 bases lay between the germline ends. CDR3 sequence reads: CASSPTQTSNYGYTF. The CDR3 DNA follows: TGTGCCAGCTCACCCACACAGACGTCTAACTATGGCTACACCTTC.

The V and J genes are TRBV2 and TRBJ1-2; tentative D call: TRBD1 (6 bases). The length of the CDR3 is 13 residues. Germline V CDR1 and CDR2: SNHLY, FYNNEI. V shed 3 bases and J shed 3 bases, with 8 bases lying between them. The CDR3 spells CASSDGQHYGYTF. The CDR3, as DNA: TGTGCCAGCAGTGATGGACAGCACTATGGCTACACCTTC.

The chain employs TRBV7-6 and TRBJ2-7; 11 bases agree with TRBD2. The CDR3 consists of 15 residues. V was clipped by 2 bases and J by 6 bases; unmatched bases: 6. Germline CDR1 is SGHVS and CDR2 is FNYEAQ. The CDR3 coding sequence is TGTGCCAGCAGCTTATTTGAACTAGCGGGAGTCGAGCAGTACTTC. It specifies CASSLFELAGVEQYF.

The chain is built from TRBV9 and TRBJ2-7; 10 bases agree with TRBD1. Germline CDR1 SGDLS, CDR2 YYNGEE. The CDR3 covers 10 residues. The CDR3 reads CHRTGGEQYF. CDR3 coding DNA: TGTCATAGGACAGGGGGAGAGCAGTACTTC.

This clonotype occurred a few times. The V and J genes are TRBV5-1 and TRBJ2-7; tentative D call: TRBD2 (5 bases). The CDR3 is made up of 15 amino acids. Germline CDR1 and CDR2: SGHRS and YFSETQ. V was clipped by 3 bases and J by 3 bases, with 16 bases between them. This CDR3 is CASSYDRVGNYEQYF. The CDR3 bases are TGCGCCAGCAGCTACGACCGGGTCGGGAACTACGAGCAGTACTTC.

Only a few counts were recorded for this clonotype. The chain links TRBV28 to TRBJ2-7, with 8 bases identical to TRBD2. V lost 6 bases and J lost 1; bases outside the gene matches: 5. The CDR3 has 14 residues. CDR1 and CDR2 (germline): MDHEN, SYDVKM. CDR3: CASSPAGESYEQYF. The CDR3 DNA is TGTGCCAGCAGCCCAGCGGGAGAGTCCTACGAGCAGTACTTC.